Detailed here is one T cell receptor (beta chain). Its antigen is not yet known. No much larger clonotype is one base removed from it; base qualities were not supplied. The CDR3 goes from the cysteine to the phenylalanine over 16 residues. Left in the record is the CDR3 DNA by itself, 48 bases read in frame from the first base. The germline V gene supplies CDR1 SGHTA and CDR2 FQGNSA. The junction carries 21 bases between V and J, which are trimmed by 5 bases and 7 bases respectively. This specimen comes from a study of cytomegalovirus exposure and HLA in healthy donors (dated 2017 in TCRdb). At the level of the whole study: In an earlier analysis of 550 to 750 of the donors, around 290 Gb of sequence data and some 100 million unique TCR beta sequences from roughly 200 million T cells were reported. The number of donors typed differed by locus, with about 629-640 for A, B, C, DRB1 and DQB1, around 560 for DQA1, 600 to 610 for DPA1, and roughly 450 for DPB1. To predict cytomegalovirus infection status, the study brought together high-throughput TCR immunosequencing, statistical association of individual TCRs with disease status, and machine learning. Among some 410 genotyped donors of the cohort, an average of around 240,000 unique TCR beta nucleotide sequences were sequenced per donor, roughly 18% of them non-productive. The T cell repertoires of several hundred subjects were profiled by immunosequencing and related to cytomegalovirus serostatus. Roughly 300 gigabases of sequencing data and 91 million or so unique TCR sequences made up an early release that covered roughly 670 HLA-typed donors. The genetic ancestry cluster associated with self-reported Caucasian donors included 70% to 85% of the roughly 360 genotyped donors. Several DR-DQ haplotypes were handled as single units for association and clustering because linkage in the cohort was strong. Besides the first cohort of around 670 subjects, a separate validation cohort made up of 120 different subjects was used. An earlier analysis of several hundred of the donors applied high-throughput TCR beta sequencing to assess whether each TCR beta V gene segment acted as functional or pseudogenic. A later analysis re-analyzed previously published TCR beta repertoires from 600 to 850 donors and added high-resolution HLA genotyping to study TCR occurrence patterns. Rather than using new phenotypic data, the later analysis identified candidate immune exposures from TCR beta sequences and from how often those sequences occurred across donors. Class I and class II HLA loci were covered by the typing at four-digit resolution. All discovery cohort repertoires had been generated using a single sequencing platform. A later genetic analysis took genome-wide SNP genotypes for about 55% of the roughly 670 donors and used that subset as a discovery cohort. The study was designed to test whether signatures of past pathogen exposure could be identified by cataloging public T cell receptors. Donor age, sex, ethnicity and CMV serostatus were compiled together with the repertoire data. The study at large found these results: When HLA alleles, especially DR and DQ, strongly co-occurred, attributing TCR associations to individual alleles was difficult. Presence/absence analyses assumed roughly uniform sequencing depth across donors, an assumption that may not hold. In a later analysis, 16,951 TCR beta sequences were associated with specific HLA alleles at a false discovery rate of 0.05. The cohort was sequenced for TCR beta chains only, and without alpha or paired-chain data the features that could be detected were limited. A further reported finding was that TCR beta sequences accurately predicted the HLA-A and HLA-B alleles for most subjects in the first cohort. In vitro tests confirmed that a few of the cytomegalovirus-associated TCR beta chains recognize cytomegalovirus antigens. A later genetic analysis associated a missense DCLRE1C variant with V-gene and J-gene trimming of TCR beta chains, and an independent cohort replicated the association. Because counts were too low, some 17 rarely observed V segments, including chromosome 9 orphons, were excluded from the earlier analysis of around 640 of the donors. The sequencing pipeline was judged likely to have produced a cluster of highly shared sequence variants as a technical artifact. A later analysis found that HLA-associated TCR beta chains were more clonally expanded and had lower generation probabilities than equally common non-associated chains. In a later analysis, most CMV-associated TCR beta chains were found to appear HLA-restricted, with HLA associations seemingly driven largely by CMV exposure. The only immune exposure information available for the cohort was CMV serostatus. Because HLA typing was missing for some donors at each locus, association tests included only the typed subset. Some IMGT-functional V segments, including TRBV6-2 and TRBV6-3, could not be told apart with the 87-base-pair reads, so those segments were excluded. In a later analysis, several top co-occurrence clusters were reported to appear linked to parvovirus B19, influenza, CMV and Epstein-Barr virus. In an earlier analysis of some 550 of the donors, most TCR beta V segments were observed in productive rearrangements about 90% or about 30% of the time, broadly matching IMGT annotations. A later genetic analysis reported fewer N-insertions in productive TCRs among donors in an Asian-associated ancestry cluster than the roughly 640-donor mean. Cytomegalovirus status was reported to be diagnosed by the classifier with high specificity and sensitivity in both the original and validation cohorts. In a later analysis, TCR association rates were found to vary across HLA loci, with the most associated TCRs seen for DRB1 alleles and the fewest for HLA-C alleles. According to the authors, the approach could potentially be generalized to other disease states and immunological phenotypes. A total of fewer than 200 TCR beta chains were listed by the study as associated with cytomegalovirus. Across donors, most TCR sequences were observed very rarely, whereas some public TCRs were present in many individuals. Linkage disequilibrium might explain the correlated functional status among segregating V segments, but an unknown experimental factor could not be ruled out.

Library preparation used the immunoSEQ multiplex PCR assay. A mixture of 60 forward primers for TCR Vbeta segments and 13 reverse primers for TCR Jbeta segments was used in the multiplex PCR. The CDR3 region of rearranged TCR beta genes was amplified from genomic DNA by a multiplex PCR assay. The Illumina HiSeq System was used to sequence the amplified TCR beta libraries as 87-base-pair reads. Under the source paper's analysis protocol: Across the 670 or so repertoires, a later analysis counted approximately 83 million unique TCR beta chains, roughly 11 million of which were shared by at least two donors. Raw reads were error-corrected and collapsed into unique sequences with a nearest-neighbor algorithm that merged closely related sequences to remove PCR and sequencing errors. V, D and J gene segments were assigned by aligning CDR3 sequences to IMGT reference sequences. For a sequence to be retained, a match of at least six nucleotides to both a V gene segment and a J gene segment was required. A rearrangement was called productive if the CDR3 had no stop codons and remained in frame with V and J, and every other rearrangement was called non-productive. CDR3 was defined according to IMGT convention as the region running from the second conserved V-encoded cysteine to the conserved J-encoded phenylalanine. The earlier analysis of some 580 of the donors excluded any sequence lacking an unambiguous match to a single V gene segment. An earlier analysis of 587 of the donors classified V segments as functional when productive rearrangements were above 56.7% and as segregating when the standard deviation between donors was above 5%. A statistical classification framework was built for diagnosing cytomegalovirus status from the catalog of TCR beta chain sequences. In a later analysis, TCR nucleotide sequences were compared against IMGT/GENE-DB human TR gene sequences so that V and J genes could be assigned. In a later analysis, CDR3 sequences and most-parsimonious VDJ recombination scenarios were assigned using the TCRdist pipeline. A later analysis defined each TCR beta chain by its CDR3 amino acid sequence plus V-gene family, and excluded reads lacking a unique V-gene family. A later analysis removed nearly 600 highly shared, low-generation-probability nucleotide sequences to deal with suspected cross-contamination and a sequencing artifact. In a later analysis, a clonal expansion index for each public chain was calculated from normalized within-repertoire ranks of inferred template counts. In a later analysis, generation probabilities were computed using a VDJ recombination model fitted to out-of-frame rearrangements, and the results were checked against IGoR. Hypergeometric tests were used in a later analysis to score TCR-TCR, TCR-HLA and TCR-CMV co-occurrence, with a repertoire-size bias correction applied to the TCR pairs. In a later analysis, false discovery rates were estimated by permuting HLA or CMV assignments 20 times. In a later analysis, co-occurring TCRs were grouped with DBSCAN, and TCRdist sequence similarity was added when clustering was performed within HLA-allele-positive subsets. Co-occurrence clustering excluded repertoires with fewer than 30,000 or more than 120,000 public chains, plus five with anomalous nucleotide sharing. The source is immuneACCESS, and TCRdb retained only in-frame sequences with V and J called. Part of the clones is not carried over; for the studies checked, unresolved V genes explain less than half of this, and the remainder is unexplained. V, J and clone size are taken as reported in that table, and D and trimming were inferred from the DNA itself. In all, the sample holds fewer than 250,000 clones, and roughly 83% of those were seen once. About 0.36% of the sample belongs to the ten largest clones.

In total, about 650 healthy bone marrow donors made up the cohort. All cohort members were sampled while nominally healthy, although unrecorded immune exposures were likely present. The donor was CMV seropositive and belonged to the group of 250 to 350 seropositive cohort members. Every donor gave a peripheral blood sample, and the peripheral blood mononuclear cells from that sample were used for TCR beta sequencing. Genomic DNA extraction from the blood cell samples was performed with the Qiagen DNeasy Blood Extraction Kit. Source material: PBMCs. The chain is encoded by TRBV7-2 joined to TRBJ2-4; a tentative D call is TRBD2 (6 bases match). This clonotype originated in a male donor in good health and CMV-seropositive. The DNA reads TGTGCCAGCAGCGGACCCCGGGACTCGCAAGCGAACATTCAGTACTTC. This sequence encodes CASSGPRDSQANIQYF.